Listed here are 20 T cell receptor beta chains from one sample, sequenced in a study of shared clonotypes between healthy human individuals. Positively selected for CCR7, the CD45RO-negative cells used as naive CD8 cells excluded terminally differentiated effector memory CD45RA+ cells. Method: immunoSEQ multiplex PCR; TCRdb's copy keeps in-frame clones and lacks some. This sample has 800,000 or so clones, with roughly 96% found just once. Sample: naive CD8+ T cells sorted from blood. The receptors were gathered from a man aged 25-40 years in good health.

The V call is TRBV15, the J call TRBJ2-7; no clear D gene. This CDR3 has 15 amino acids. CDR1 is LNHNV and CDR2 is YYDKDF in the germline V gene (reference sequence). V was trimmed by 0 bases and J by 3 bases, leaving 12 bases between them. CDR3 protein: CATSRDGFGNYEQYF. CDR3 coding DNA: TGTGCCACCAGCAGAGACGGTTTTGGCAACTACGAGCAGTACTTC.

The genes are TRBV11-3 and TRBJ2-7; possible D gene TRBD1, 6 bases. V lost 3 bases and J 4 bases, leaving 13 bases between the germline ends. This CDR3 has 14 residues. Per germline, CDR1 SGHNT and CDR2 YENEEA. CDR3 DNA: TGTGCCAGCAGCTTCCTTGGACAGCCTTACGAGCAGTACTTC. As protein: CASSFLGQPYEQYF.

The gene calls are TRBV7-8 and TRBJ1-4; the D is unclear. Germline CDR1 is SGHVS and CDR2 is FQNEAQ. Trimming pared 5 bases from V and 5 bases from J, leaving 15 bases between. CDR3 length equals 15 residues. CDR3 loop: CASSLFPGENEKLFF. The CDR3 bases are TGTGCCAGCAGCCTCTTTCCAGGCGAAAATGAAAAACTGTTTTTT.

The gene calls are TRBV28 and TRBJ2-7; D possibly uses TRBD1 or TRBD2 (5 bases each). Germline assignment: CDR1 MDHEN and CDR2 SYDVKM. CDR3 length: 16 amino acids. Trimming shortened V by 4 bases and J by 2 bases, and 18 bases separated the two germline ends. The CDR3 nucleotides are TGTGCCAGCAGTTCACCACTCCGGGACGTACCCTACGAGCAGTACTTC. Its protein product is CASSSPLRDVPYEQYF. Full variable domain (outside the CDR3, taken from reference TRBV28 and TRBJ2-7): DVKVTQSSRYLVKRTGEKVFLECVQDMDHENMFWYRQDPGLGLRLIYFSYDVKMKEKGDIPEGYSVSREKKERFSLILESASTNQTSMYLCASSSPLRDVPYEQYFGPGTRLTVT.

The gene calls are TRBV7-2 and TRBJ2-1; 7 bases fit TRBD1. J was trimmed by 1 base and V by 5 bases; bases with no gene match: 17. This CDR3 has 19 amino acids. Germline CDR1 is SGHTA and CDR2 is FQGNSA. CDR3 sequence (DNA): TGTGCCAGCAGCCCCAGAGGGACAGAGTCTTCCCCTTCCTACAATGAGCAGTTCTTC. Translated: CASSPRGTESSPSYNEQFF.

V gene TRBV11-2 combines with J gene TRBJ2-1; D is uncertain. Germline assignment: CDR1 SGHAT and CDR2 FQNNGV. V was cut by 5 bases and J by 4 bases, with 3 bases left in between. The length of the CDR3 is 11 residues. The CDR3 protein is CASSQYNEQFF. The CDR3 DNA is TGTGCCAGCAGCCAATACAATGAGCAGTTCTTC.

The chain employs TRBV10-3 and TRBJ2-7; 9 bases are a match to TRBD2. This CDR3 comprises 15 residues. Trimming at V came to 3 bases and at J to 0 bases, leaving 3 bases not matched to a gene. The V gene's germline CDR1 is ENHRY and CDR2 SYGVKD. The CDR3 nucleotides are TGTGCCATCAGTGATCTAGCGGGAAGCTCCTACGAGCAGTACTTC. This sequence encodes CAISDLAGSSYEQYF.

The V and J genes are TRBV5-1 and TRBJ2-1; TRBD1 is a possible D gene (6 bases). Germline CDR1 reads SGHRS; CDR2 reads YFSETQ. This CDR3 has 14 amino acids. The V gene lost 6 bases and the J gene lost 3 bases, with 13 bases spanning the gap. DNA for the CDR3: TGCGCCAGCACAACAGGGCCTCTCTACAATGAGCAGTTCTTC. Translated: CASTTGPLYNEQFF.

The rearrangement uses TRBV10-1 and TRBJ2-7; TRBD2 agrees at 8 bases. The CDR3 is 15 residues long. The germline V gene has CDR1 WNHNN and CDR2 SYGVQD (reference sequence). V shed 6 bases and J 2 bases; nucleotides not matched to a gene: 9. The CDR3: CASSRGLASPYEQYF. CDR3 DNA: TGCGCCAGCAGCAGAGGACTAGCAAGTCCCTACGAGCAGTACTTC.

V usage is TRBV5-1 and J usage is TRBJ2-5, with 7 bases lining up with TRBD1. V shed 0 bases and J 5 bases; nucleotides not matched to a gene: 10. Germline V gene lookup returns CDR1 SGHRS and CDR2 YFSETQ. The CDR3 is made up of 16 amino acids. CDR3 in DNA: TGCGCCAGCAGCTTGGAGGACAGGCCCAGTGAGGAGACCCAGTACTTC. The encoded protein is CASSLEDRPSEETQYF. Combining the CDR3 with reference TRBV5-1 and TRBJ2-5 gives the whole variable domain KAGVTQTPRYLIKTRGQQVTLSCSPISGHRSVSWYQQTPGQGLQFLFEYFSETQRNKGNFPGRFSGRQFSNSRSEMNVSTLELGDSALYLCASSLEDRPSEETQYFGPGTRLLVL.

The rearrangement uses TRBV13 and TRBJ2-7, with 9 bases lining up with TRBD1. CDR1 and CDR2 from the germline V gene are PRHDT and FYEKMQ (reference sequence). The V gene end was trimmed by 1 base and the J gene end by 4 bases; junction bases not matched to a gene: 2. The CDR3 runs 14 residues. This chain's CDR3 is CASSLATGGYEQYF. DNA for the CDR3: TGTGCCAGCAGCTTAGCGACAGGGGGTTACGAGCAGTACTTC.

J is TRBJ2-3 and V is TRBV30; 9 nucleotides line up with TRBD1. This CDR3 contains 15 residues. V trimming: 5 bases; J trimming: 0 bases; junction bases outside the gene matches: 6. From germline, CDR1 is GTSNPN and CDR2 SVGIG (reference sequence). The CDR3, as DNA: TGTGCCTGGTCACAGGGGGCGTCGAGCACAGATACGCAGTATTTT. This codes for CAWSQGASSTDTQYF.

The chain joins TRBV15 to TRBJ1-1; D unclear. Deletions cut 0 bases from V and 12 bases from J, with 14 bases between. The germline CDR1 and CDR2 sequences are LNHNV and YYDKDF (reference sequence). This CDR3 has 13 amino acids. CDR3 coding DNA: TGTGCCACCAGCAGAGAGTCGGGGAGTCAGACTTTCTTT. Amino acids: CATSRESGSQTFF.

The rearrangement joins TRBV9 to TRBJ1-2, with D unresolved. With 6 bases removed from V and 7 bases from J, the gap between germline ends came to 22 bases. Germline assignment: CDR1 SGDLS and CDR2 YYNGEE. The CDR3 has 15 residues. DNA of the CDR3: TGTGCCAGCAACCTAAGTCCGGCCAACGATCGTGGCTACACCTTC. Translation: CASNLSPANDRGYTF. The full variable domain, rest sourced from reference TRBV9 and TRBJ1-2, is DSGVTQTPKHLITATGQRVTLRCSPRSGDLSVYWYQQSLDQGLQFLIQYYNGEERAKGNILERFSAQQFPDLHSELNLSSLELGDSALYFCASNLSPANDRGYTFGSGTRLTVV.

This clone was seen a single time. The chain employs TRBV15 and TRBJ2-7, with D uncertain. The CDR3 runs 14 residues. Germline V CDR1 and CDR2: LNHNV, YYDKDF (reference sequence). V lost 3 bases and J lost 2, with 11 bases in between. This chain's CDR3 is CATSSTIPPYEQYF. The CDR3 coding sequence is TGTGCCACCAGCAGCACCATCCCTCCCTACGAGCAGTACTTC.

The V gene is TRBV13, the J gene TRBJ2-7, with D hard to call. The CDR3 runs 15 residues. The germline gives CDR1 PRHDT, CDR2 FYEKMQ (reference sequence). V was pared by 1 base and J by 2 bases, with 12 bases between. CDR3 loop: CASSLEQQKPYEQYF. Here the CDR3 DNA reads TGTGCCAGCAGCTTAGAACAGCAAAAACCCTACGAGCAGTACTTC.

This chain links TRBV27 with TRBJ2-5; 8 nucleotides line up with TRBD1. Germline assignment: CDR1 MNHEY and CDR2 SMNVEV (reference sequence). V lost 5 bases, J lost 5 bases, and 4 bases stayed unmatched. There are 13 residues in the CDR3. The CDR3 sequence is CASSDRGAETQYF. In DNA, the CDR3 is TGTGCCAGCAGTGACAGGGGCGCGGAGACCCAGTACTTC.

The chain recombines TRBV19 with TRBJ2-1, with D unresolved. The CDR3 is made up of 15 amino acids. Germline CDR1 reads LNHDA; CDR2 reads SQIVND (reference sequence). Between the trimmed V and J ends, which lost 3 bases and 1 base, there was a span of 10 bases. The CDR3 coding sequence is TGTGCCAGTAGTATTTTCTGGGGTTCCTACAATGAGCAGTTCTTC. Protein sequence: CASSIFWGSYNEQFF.

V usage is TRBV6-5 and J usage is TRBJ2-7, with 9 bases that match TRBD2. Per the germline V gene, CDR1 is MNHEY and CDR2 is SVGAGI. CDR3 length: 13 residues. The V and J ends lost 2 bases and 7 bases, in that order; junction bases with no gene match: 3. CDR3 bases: TGTGCCAGCAGTTACACGGCGGGGGGGGAGCAGTACTTC. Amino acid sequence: CASSYTAGGEQYF.

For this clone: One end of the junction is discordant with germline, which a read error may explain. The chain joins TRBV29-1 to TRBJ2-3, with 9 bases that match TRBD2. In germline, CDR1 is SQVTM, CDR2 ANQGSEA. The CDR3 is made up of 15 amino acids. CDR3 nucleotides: TGCAGCGTTGGATGGTTTGATAGCGGGAGTAGATTTGCTGTTTTT. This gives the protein CSVGWFDSGSRFAVF.